This T cell receptor beta chain comes out of a study of blood T cell repertoires in COVID-19. Study in general: There were acute and convalescent COVID-19 samples, and they came from the United States, Italy and Spain. PBMCs, B-cell-depleted T cells, or T cells provided the cDNA or gDNA that made up the material.

Germline V gene sequence: CDR1 SGHRS, CDR2 YFSETQ. CDR3 size: 15 residues. Unmatched junction bases numbered 12, after V lost 3 bases and J lost 6 bases. As originally analysed: Amplification with reference gene primers provided the estimates of nucleated cell counts. The repertoire was sequenced with immunoSEQ multiplex PCR; TCRdb's copy has only in-frame clones and lacks some. That table furnishes V, J and clone size, whereas the DNA furnished D and trimming. The table shows roughly 150,000 clones, with about 80% occurring only once. In this sample, this clone turned up once. The chain carries TRBV5-1 and TRBJ2-7, with 7 positions matching TRBD1. The receptor was isolated from an elderly woman with acute or convalescent COVID-19. The sample taken for sequencing was peripheral blood. CDR3 sequence: CASSSPGQTASEQYF. The CDR3 DNA sequence: TGCGCCAGCAGCTCCCCGGGACAGACAGCGTCCGAGCAGTACTTC.